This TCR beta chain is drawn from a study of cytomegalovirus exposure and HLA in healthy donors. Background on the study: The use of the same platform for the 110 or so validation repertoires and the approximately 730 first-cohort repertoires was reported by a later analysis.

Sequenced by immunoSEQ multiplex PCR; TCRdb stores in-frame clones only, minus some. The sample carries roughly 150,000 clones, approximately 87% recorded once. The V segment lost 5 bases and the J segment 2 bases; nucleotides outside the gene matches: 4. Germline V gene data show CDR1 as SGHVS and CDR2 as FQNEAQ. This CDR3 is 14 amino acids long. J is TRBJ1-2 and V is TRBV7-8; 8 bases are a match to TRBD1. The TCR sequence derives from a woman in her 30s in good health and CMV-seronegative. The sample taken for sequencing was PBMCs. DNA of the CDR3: TGTGCCAGCAGCCTGGGACAGGAGAACTATGGCTACACCTTC. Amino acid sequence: CASSLGQENYGYTF. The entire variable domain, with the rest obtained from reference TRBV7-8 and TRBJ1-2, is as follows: GAGVSQSPRYKVAKRGQDVALRCDPISGHVSLFWYQQALGQGPEFLTYFQNEAQLDKSGLPSDRFFAERPEGSVSTLKIQRTQQEDSAVYLCASSLGQENYGYTFGSGTRLTVV.